Listed here are 11 T cell receptor beta chains from one sample, sequenced in a study of read filtering for tumor transcriptome and immune sequencing. Molecular barcoded adaptors covering alpha/delta and beta/gamma chains were used on 400 to 450 ng RNA. From the reads, TCRdb called clonotypes with MiXCR, one entry per CDR3 protein. This table has approximately 90,000 distinct CDR3 sequences, roughly a fifth appearing once. The sequenced sample consisted of a population of CD138-negative cells sorted from bone marrow. The origin of the receptors is a donor at least 40 years old with multiple myeloma.

This clonotype came up many times. This chain joins TRBV7-9 and TRBJ2-7, with D perhaps matching TRBD1 or TRBD2 (6 bases each). The V end lost 2 bases, the J end lost 4 bases, and 15 bases lay between the germline ends. The germline V gene encodes CDR1 SEHNR and CDR2 FQNEAQ (reference sequence). The length of the CDR3 is 15 residues. CDR3 nucleotide sequence: TGTGCCAGCAGCTTAACAGGGACTCCCCCTTACGAGCAGTACTTC. Translation gives CASSLTGTPPYEQYF.

This clonotype was observed a handful of times. This chain links TRBV5-1 with TRBJ1-3, with D possibly being TRBD1 (5 bases). With 3 bases removed from V and 4 bases from J, the gap between germline ends came to 11 bases. The germline gives CDR1 SGHRS, CDR2 YFSETQ. The CDR3 is made up of 14 amino acids. The DNA for the CDR3 is TGCGCCAGCAGCTCCACAGGATCCGGAAACACCATATATTTT. It encodes CASSSTGSGNTIYF.

This clonotype came up many times. This chain connects TRBV12-3 or TRBV12-4 to TRBJ1-1; D possibly corresponds to TRBD1 (5 bases). CDR3 length equals 13 residues. The ends were cut back, 6 bases at V and 5 bases at J, with 13 bases in the middle. CDR3 protein: CASSYTGQTEAFF. In nucleotides, the CDR3 is TGTGCCAGCAGCTATACAGGTCAGACTGAAGCTTTCTTT.

The V and J genes are TRBV5-4 and TRBJ1-1; TRBD1 aligns across 10 bases. This CDR3 contains 15 residues. Germline trimming cut 4 bases from V and 5 bases from J; bases unmatched to any gene: 8. From germline, CDR1 is SGHNT and CDR2 YYREEE (reference sequence). Here the CDR3 DNA reads TGTGCCAGCAGCCCCCCGGGACAGGGGCGGACTGAAGCTTTCTTT. Protein: CASSPPGQGRTEAFF.

The sample holds many counts of this clonotype. The chain joins TRBV5-4 to TRBJ2-6, with D uncertain. CDR3 size: 18 residues. V lost 0 bases and J 0 bases, leaving 13 bases between the germline ends. From germline, CDR1 is SGHNT and CDR2 YYREEE (reference sequence). CDR3 sequence: CASSLGGTLFSGANVLTF. CDR3 sequence (DNA): TGTGCCAGCAGCTTGGGGGGAACCCTATTCTCTGGGGCCAACGTCCTGACTTTC.

The chain combines TRBV28 with TRBJ1-1; D is undetermined. Germline loops: CDR1 MDHEN, CDR2 SYDVKM. The CDR3 has 15 residues. Trimming stripped 5 bases from V and 1 base from J, with 14 bases between. CDR3 DNA sequence: TGTGCCAGCAGTCCAACGACTATGGGGAACACTGAAGCTTTCTTT. This codes for CASSPTTMGNTEAFF.

This clonotype was seen ten or more times. The genes are TRBV6-2 or TRBV6-3 and TRBJ2-1; 9 bases align to TRBD2. The CDR3 has 15 residues. The germline gives CDR1 MNHEY, CDR2 SVGEGT. The J segment lost 6 bases and the V segment lost 5 bases, leaving 8 bases of the junction unmatched. CDR3 sequence reads: CASSVGTSKSNEQFF. CDR3 coding DNA: TGTGCCAGCAGTGTCGGGACTAGCAAATCCAATGAGCAGTTCTTC.

This clonotype was detected ten times or more. The chain links TRBV14 to TRBJ1-2; D is uncertain. CDR3 size: 13 residues. Per the germline V gene, CDR1 is SGHDN and CDR2 is FVKESK. V shed 6 bases and J shed 4 bases, with 12 bases lying between them. The CDR3 protein is CASSQTRFYGYTF. CDR3 nucleotides: TGTGCCAGCAGTCAAACCCGTTTCTATGGCTACACCTTC.

A remark on this clonotype: This may be a read error: a much more frequent sequence differs by one nucleotide. The rearrangement uses TRBV2 and TRBJ2-7; 10 bases line up with TRBD1. Germline V gene lookup returns CDR1 SNHLY and CDR2 FYNNEI. The CDR3 covers 13 residues. The chain's CDR3 is CATLRDRGYEQCF. The CDR3 DNA is TGTGCCACCCTCCGGGACAGGGGCTACGAGCAGTGCTTC.

This clonotype showed up many times. V usage is TRBV18 and J usage is TRBJ1-5, with unresolved D. This CDR3 spans 13 amino acids. The germline V gene has CDR1 KGHSH and CDR2 LQKENI. Trimming took 4 bases from V and 4 from J, leaving 8 bases between them. CDR3 in DNA: TGTGCCAGCTCACGGATTATTAATCAGCCCCAGCATTTT. It is translated as CASSRIINQPQHF.

The table lists this clonotype with a few counts. This chain joins TRBV6-1 and TRBJ2-5; TRBD1 matches at 8 bases. The J segment lost 2 bases and the V segment lost 7 bases, leaving 9 bases of the junction unmatched. CDR1 and CDR2 from the germline V gene are MNHNS and SASEGT. The CDR3 length is 15 residues. In nucleotides, the CDR3 is TGTGCCAGCAAACTCTGGACAGGGTGGCAAGAGACCCAGTACTTC. The encoded protein is CASKLWTGWQETQYF.